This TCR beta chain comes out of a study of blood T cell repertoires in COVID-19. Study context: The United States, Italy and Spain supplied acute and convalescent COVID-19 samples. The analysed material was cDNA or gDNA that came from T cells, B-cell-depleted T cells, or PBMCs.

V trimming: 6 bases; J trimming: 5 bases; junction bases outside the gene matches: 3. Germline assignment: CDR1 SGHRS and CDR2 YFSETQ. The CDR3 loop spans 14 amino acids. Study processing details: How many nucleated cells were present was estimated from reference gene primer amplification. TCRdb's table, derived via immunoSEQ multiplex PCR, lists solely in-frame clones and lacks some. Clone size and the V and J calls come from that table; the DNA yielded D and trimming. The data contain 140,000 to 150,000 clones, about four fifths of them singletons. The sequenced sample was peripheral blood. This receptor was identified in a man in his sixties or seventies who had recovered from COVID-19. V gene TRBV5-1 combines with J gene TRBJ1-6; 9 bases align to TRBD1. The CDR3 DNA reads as TGCGCCAGCAAGGGACAGGGTGATAATTCACCCCTCCACTTT. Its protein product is CASKGQGDNSPLHF.